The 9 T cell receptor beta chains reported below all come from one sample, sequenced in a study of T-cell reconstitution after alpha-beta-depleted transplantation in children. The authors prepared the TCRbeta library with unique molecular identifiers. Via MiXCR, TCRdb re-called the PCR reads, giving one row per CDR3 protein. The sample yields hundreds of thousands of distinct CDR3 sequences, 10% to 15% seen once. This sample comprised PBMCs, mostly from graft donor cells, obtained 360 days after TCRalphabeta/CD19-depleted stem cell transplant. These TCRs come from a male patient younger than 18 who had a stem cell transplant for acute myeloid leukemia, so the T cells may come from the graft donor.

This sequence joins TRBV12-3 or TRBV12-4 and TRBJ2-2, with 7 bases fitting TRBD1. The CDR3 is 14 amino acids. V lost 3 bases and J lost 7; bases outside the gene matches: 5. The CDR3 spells CASSFKQGFGELFF. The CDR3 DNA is TGTGCCAGCAGTTTCAAACAGGGGTTCGGGGAGCTGTTTTTT.

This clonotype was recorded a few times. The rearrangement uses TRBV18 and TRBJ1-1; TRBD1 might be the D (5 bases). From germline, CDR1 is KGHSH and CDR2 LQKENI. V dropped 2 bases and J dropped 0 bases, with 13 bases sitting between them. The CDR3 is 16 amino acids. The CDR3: CASSPRQKEMNTEAFF. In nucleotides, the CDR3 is TGTGCCAGCTCACCAAGACAGAAAGAAATGAACACTGAAGCTTTCTTT.

The CDR3 protein is CASSEARQGAAPQAFF. The DNA of the CDR3 is TGTGCCAGCAGTGAAGCGCGACAGGGGGCCGCTCCACAAGCTTTCTTT. This chain joins TRBV6-1 and TRBJ1-1; 10 nucleotides line up with TRBD1. CDR3 length: 16 residues. The germline gives CDR1 MNHNS, CDR2 SASEGT. V shed 0 bases and J 9 bases; nucleotides not matched to a gene: 10.

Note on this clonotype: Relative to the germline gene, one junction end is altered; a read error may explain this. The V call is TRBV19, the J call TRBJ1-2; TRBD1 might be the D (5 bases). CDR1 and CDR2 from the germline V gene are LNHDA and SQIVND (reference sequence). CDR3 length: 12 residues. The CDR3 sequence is CASSPRDDVFQF. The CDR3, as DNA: TGTGCCAGTAGTCCCCGGGACGACGTATTCCAATTC. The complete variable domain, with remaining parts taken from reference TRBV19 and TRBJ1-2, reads DGGITQSPKYLFRKEGQNVTLSCEQNLNHDAMYWYRQDPGQGLRLIYYSQIVNDFQKGDIAEGYSVSREKKESFPLTVTSAQKNPTAFYLCASSPRDDVFQFGSGTRLTVV.

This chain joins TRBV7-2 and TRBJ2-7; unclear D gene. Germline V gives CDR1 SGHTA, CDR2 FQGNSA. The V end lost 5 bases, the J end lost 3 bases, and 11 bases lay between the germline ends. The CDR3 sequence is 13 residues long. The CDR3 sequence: CASSHTPGYEQYF. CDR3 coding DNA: TGTGCCAGCAGCCACACCCCTGGCTACGAGCAGTACTTC.

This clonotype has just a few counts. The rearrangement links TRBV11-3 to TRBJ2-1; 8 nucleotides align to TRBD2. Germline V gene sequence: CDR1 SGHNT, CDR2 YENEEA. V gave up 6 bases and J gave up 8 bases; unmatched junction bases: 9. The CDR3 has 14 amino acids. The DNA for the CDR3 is TGTGCCAGCAGTCCCGGGGGGGATTTCCATGAGCAGTTCTTC. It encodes CASSPGGDFHEQFF. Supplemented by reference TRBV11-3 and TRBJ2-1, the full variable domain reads EAGVVQSPRYKIIEKKQPVAFWCNPISGHNTLYWYLQNLGQGPELLIRYENEEAVDDSQLPKDRFSAERLKGVDSTLKIQPAELGDSAVYLCASSPGGDFHEQFFGPGTRLTVL.

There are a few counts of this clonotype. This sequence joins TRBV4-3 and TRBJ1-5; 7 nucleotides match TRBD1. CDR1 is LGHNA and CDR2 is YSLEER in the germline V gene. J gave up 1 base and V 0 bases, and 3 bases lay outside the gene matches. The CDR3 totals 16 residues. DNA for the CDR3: TGCGCCAGCAGCCAAGATTTGACAGGGAGCAATCAGCCCCAGCATTTT. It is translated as CASSQDLTGSNQPQHF.

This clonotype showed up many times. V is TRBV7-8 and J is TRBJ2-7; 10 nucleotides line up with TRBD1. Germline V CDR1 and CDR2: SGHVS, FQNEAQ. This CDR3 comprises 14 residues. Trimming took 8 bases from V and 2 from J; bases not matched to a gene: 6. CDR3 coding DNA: TGTGCCAGCGGTGCGGGACAGGGGACCTACGAGCAGTACTTC. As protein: CASGAGQGTYEQYF. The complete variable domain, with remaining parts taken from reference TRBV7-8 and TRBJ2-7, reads GAGVSQSPRYKVAKRGQDVALRCDPISGHVSLFWYQQALGQGPEFLTYFQNEAQLDKSGLPSDRFFAERPEGSVSTLKIQRTQQEDSAVYLCASGAGQGTYEQYFGPGTRLTVT.

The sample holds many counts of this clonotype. DNA for the CDR3: TGTGCCAGCAGCTCAGGGGGACAGTTCAATCAGCCCCAGCATTTT. Amino acids: CASSSGGQFNQPQHF. This chain connects TRBV7-9 to TRBJ1-5; TRBD1 agrees at 7 bases. Looked up from germline, CDR1 is SEHNR and CDR2 is FQNEAQ (reference sequence). The V gene end was trimmed by 4 bases and the J gene end by 3 bases; junction bases not matched to a gene: 6. This CDR3 contains 15 residues.